A selection of T cell receptor beta chains follows, all from one sample in a study of blood T cell repertoires in COVID-19. This table comes from immunoSEQ multiplex PCR, and its TCRdb copy is limited to in-frame clones, with some not included. The sample contains about 100,000 clones, 88% of which appear only once. Sequencing used peripheral blood. The source of these receptors is a woman aged 55-70 years with acute or convalescent COVID-19. Each CDR3 is given with its conserved first and last residue. D genes are given only for firm matches. Clone sizes are given selectively: once, few, many, or a class where the clone is expanded.

NA | 13 | NA | TRBJ1-1 | TRBV6-5 | TGTGCCAGCAGTTACGCCGGTAACACTGAAGCTTTCTTT | CASSYAGNTEAFF
TRBD1 | 15 | NA | TRBJ1-1 | TRBV6-1 | TGTGCCAGCAGTGAGGACAGGGCTCGGGACACTGAAGCTTTCTTT | CASSEDRARDTEAFF
NA | 13 | NA | TRBJ2-3 | TRBV12-3/TRBV12-4 | TGTGCCAGCAACTATTACCCCGCGGATACGCAGTATTTT | CASNYYPADTQYF
NA | 12 | NA | TRBJ1-2 | TRBV30 | TGTGCCTGCAACAGGGCTGACTATGGCTACACCTTC | CACNRADYGYTF
TRBD1 | 15 | once | TRBJ1-2 | TRBV19 | TGTGCCAGTAGCCCCGGGACAGGGAATAACTATGGCTACACCTTC | CASSPGTGNNYGYTF
TRBD2 | 13 | NA | TRBJ2-1 | TRBV11-3 | TGTGCCAGCAGCCCCCCGGGGGGGTATGAGCAGTTCTTC | CASSPPGGYEQFF
NA | 14 | NA | TRBJ1-2 | TRBV14 | TGTGCCAGCAGCCGAGTCTCCGGGTCTACCCAAGGGGCCTTC | CASSRVSGSTQGAF
TRBD1 | 14 | NA | TRBJ1-2 | TRBV11-2 | TGTGCCAGCAGCCTAGACAGGGCGGCCTATGGCTACACCTTC | CASSLDRAAYGYTF
NA | 14 | NA | TRBJ1-1 | TRBV11-3 | TGTGCCAGCAGCTTAGGAGGTGGTCACACTGAAGCTTTCTTT | CASSLGGGHTEAFF
NA | 14 | NA | TRBJ2-5 | TRBV7-8 | TGTGCCAGCAGCCCAGGGGCAGGGGAAGAGACCCAGTACTTC | CASSPGAGEETQYF
TRBD1 | 15 | once | TRBJ2-2 | TRBV27 | TGTGCCAGCAGTTGGGGGACAGGGGACACCGGGGAGCTGTTTTTT | CASSWGTGDTGELFF
NA | 14 | NA | TRBJ1-2 | TRBV5-1 | TGCGCCAGCAGCTTGTACGGAGCTAACTATGGCTACACCTTC | CASSLYGANYGYTF
NA | 13 | NA | TRBJ2-1 | TRBV7-2 | TGTGCCAGCAGCTCTGATCAGGTCGGTGAGCAGTTCTTC | CASSSDQVGEQFF
TRBD1 | 18 | NA | TRBJ1-5 | TRBV10-3 | TGTGCCATCAGTGAGAAAACGGGACAGGGGATTCGGCATCAGCCCCAGCATTTT | CAISEKTGQGIRHQPQHF
TRBD2 | 16 | few | TRBJ2-2 | TRBV9 | TGTGCCAGCAGCGTTGCGGGAGTAGCGAACACCGGGGAGCTGTTTTTT | CASSVAGVANTGELFF
NA | 13 | NA | TRBJ2-7 | TRBV2 | TGTGCCGGACTATCCCCCAGATCCTACGAGCAGTACTTC | CAGLSPRSYEQYF
TRBD1 | 14 | NA | TRBJ1-4 | TRBV9 | TGTGCCAGCAGCGCGGGACAGGACTTGGGAAAACTGTTTTTT | CASSAGQDLGKLFF
NA | 16 | NA | TRBJ1-1 | TRBV27 | TGTGCCAGCAAACTTCTAGGGAGGGCGCGGCACACTGAAGCTTTCTTT | CASKLLGRARHTEAFF
TRBD1 | 15 | NA | TRBJ2-3 | TRBV5-1 | TGCGCCAGCAGCTCGGGACAGGTTAGCACAGATACGCAGTATTTT | CASSSGQVSTDTQYF
TRBD1 | 15 | NA | TRBJ1-1 | TRBV9 | TGTGCCAGCAGCCAATCGACAGGGGCGAACACTGAAGCTTTCTTT | CASSQSTGANTEAFF
TRBD1 | 17 | NA | TRBJ1-1 | TRBV6-4 | TGTGCCAGCAGGCCAAGGACAGGGAAAGTGAGGCGTACTGAAGCTTTCTTT | CASRPRTGKVRRTEAFF
NA | 14 | NA | TRBJ2-3 | TRBV5-1 | TGCGCCAGCAGCCCCGGGTTTCAACAAGATACGCAGTATTTT | CASSPGFQQDTQYF
NA | 14 | NA | TRBJ2-3 | TRBV5-1 | TGCGCCAGCAGCTTGTTGCCGGGCACAGATACGCAGTATTTT | CASSLLPGTDTQYF
NA | 16 | NA | TRBJ2-6 | TRBV11-3 | TGTGCCAGCAGCAGCAGGCGATCCTCTGGGGCCAACGTCCTGACTTTC | CASSSRRSSGANVLTF
NA | 16 | NA | TRBJ2-7 | TRBV27 | TGTGCCAGCAGTTTGCCCCTGGGGGGAGTGGTGTACGAGCAGTACTTC | CASSLPLGGVVYEQYF
NA | 13 | NA | TRBJ2-3 | TRBV6-6 | TGTGCCAGCACTGCGGGTAGCACAGATACGCAGTATTTT | CASTAGSTDTQYF